These T cell receptor beta chains were read from a single sample in a study of blood T cell repertoires in COVID-19. The data were produced by immunoSEQ multiplex PCR, yet TCRdb's version contains in-frame clones alone and is incomplete. This table has hundreds of thousands of clones, about four fifths appearing once. The source material was PBMCs or T cells enriched from blood (not recorded which). The receptor set was obtained from a man in his forties who had been exposed to COVID-19. Each CDR3 is given with its conserved first and last residue. A D gene is named only where the DNA matches it firmly. Clone sizes are given selectively: once, few, many, or a class where the clone is expanded.

-	-	TRBV9	TRBJ1-4	CASSVAGNLGFEKLFF	TGTGCCAGCAGCGTAGCGGGGAACTTGGGTTTTGAAAAACTGTTTTTT
TRBD2	-	TRBV20-1	TRBJ2-7	CSASAGTSSYEQYF	TGCAGTGCTAGTGCCGGGACTAGCAGCTACGAGCAGTACTTC
-	once	TRBV29-1	TRBJ1-1	CSVEGQGSVHTEAFF	TGCAGCGTTGAAGGTCAAGGGAGTGTGCACACTGAAGCTTTCTTT
-	-	TRBV5-6	TRBJ1-3	CASSSRFDRRGNTIYF	TGTGCCAGCAGCTCTCGTTTTGACAGACGTGGAAACACCATATATTTT
-	few	TRBV7-3	TRBJ1-2	CASSLGGNYGYTF	TGTGCCAGCAGCTTAGGCGGTAACTATGGCTACACCTTC
-	-	TRBV7-3	TRBJ2-1	CASSPGVGPVRAGEQFF	TGTGCCAGCAGCCCAGGGGTGGGACCCGTGAGAGCGGGGGAGCAGTTCTTC
-	few	TRBV5-6	TRBJ2-7	CASSLRGNSYEQYF	TGTGCCAGCAGCTTGCGGGGGAACTCCTACGAGCAGTACTTC
TRBD1	few	TRBV5-1	TRBJ2-1	CASSSLTGDEQFF	TGCGCCAGCAGTTCCCTAACAGGGGATGAGCAGTTCTTC
-	-	TRBV7-2	TRBJ1-5	CASSPSGFNQPQHF	TGTGCCAGCAGCCCTAGCGGCTTCAATCAGCCCCAGCATTTT
TRBD1	-	TRBV19	TRBJ2-6	CASNPGTGTGANVLTF	TGTGCCAGTAACCCCGGGACAGGGACTGGGGCCAACGTCCTGACTTTC
-	-	TRBV3-1/TRBV3-2	TRBJ2-1	CASSQGASGNNEQFF	TGTGCCAGCAGCCAAGGGGCGTCGGGGAACAATGAGCAGTTCTTC
TRBD1	-	TRBV10-1	TRBJ1-1	CASSERQGVAFF	TGCGCCAGCAGTGAAAGGCAGGGGGTGGCTTTCTTT
TRBD1	-	TRBV6-1	TRBJ1-6	CASGDRAGSPLHF	TGTGCCAGCGGTGACAGGGCAGGGTCACCCCTCCACTTT
-	-	TRBV2	TRBJ2-7	CASGSREVYEQYF	TGTGCCAGCGGTTCGAGGGAGGTTTACGAGCAGTACTTC
-	-	TRBV21-1	TRBJ2-1	CASRRFHSGTQLYNEQFF	TGTGCCAGCAGACGATTCCACTCCGGGACTCAACTTTACAATGAGCAGTTCTTC
-	-	TRBV20-1	TRBJ2-5	CSASTGETQYF	TGCAGTGCTAGTACAGGGGAGACCCAGTACTTC
-	-	TRBV2	TRBJ1-3	CATEGGHSGNTIYF	TGTGCCACCGAGGGAGGGCATAGTGGGAACACCATATATTTT
-	few	TRBV12-5	TRBJ1-3	CASGLFTGNTIYF	TGTGCTAGTGGTTTGTTCACTGGAAACACCATATATTTT
TRBD2	-	TRBV7-8	TRBJ2-3	CASSLIAGGPSGTDTQYF	TGTGCCAGCAGCTTAATAGCGGGAGGGCCGTCAGGGACAGATACGCAGTATTTT
TRBD2	-	TRBV3-1/TRBV3-2	TRBJ2-3	CASSQDRIAGVSDTQYF	TGTGCCAGCAGCCAAGATCGGATAGCGGGAGTCTCGGATACGCAGTATTTT
TRBD2	-	TRBV6-5	TRBJ2-2	CASFWGLAGVGELFF	TGTGCCAGCTTCTGGGGACTAGCGGGAGTCGGGGAGCTGTTTTTT
-	-	TRBV11-2	TRBJ2-3	CASSFATDTQYF	TGTGCCAGCAGCTTTGCGACAGATACGCAGTATTTT
TRBD1	-	TRBV2	TRBJ1-5	CASRDRTGGNQPQHF	TGTGCCAGCAGGGACCGGACAGGCGGTAATCAGCCCCAGCATTTT
TRBD2	-	TRBV30	TRBJ2-1	CAWILAGGSEQFF	TGTGCCTGGATCCTAGCGGGAGGGTCTGAGCAGTTCTTC
TRBD2	-	TRBV6-5	TRBJ2-7	CASRLRTSGGEQYF	TGTGCCAGCAGACTAAGGACTAGCGGCGGCGAGCAGTACTTC
-	-	TRBV7-8	TRBJ1-6	CASSFSTGTPLHF	TGTGCCAGCAGCTTTTCTACGGGGACACCCCTCCACTTT
TRBD1	many	TRBV9	TRBJ2-3	CASDRGLSTDTQYF	TGTGCCAGCGACAGGGGACTGAGCACAGATACGCAGTATTTT
TRBD2	-	TRBV5-1	TRBJ2-5	CASSYRLAGVETQYF	TGCGCCAGCAGCTATAGACTAGCGGGAGTGGAGACCCAGTACTTC
-	-	TRBV11-3	TRBJ2-5	CASSPVTRLETQYF	TGTGCCAGCAGCCCCGTAACTCGTCTCGAGACCCAGTACTTC
-	-	TRBV19	TRBJ1-1	CASSMRGGEAFF	TGTGCCAGTAGTATGAGAGGAGGTGAAGCTTTCTTT
-	-	TRBV25-1	TRBJ2-3	CASSDTGRATDTQYF	TGTGCCAGCAGTGATACAGGGAGGGCCACAGATACGCAGTATTTT
-	-	TRBV30	TRBJ2-7	CAWNPGSYEQYF	TGTGCCTGGAATCCGGGTTCCTACGAGCAGTACTTC
-	-	TRBV9	TRBJ2-1	CASSFTAGRGNEQFF	TGTGCCAGCAGCTTCACGGCCGGCAGGGGCAATGAGCAGTTCTTC
-	-	TRBV11-3	TRBJ1-5	CASSLAGLPSSNQPQHF	TGTGCCAGCAGCTTAGCGGGTCTCCCGAGTAGCAATCAGCCCCAGCATTTT
-	-	TRBV19	TRBJ1-2	CASNSGNYGYTF	TGTGCCAGTAATTCGGGAAACTATGGCTACACCTTC
TRBD1	-	TRBV10-3	TRBJ2-3	CATRDSKGAQYF	TGTGCCACCCGGGACAGCAAGGGAGCGCAGTATTTT
-	-	TRBV18	TRBJ2-5	CASSERQPKGETQYF	TGTGCCAGCTCAGAGAGACAGCCGAAGGGAGAGACCCAGTACTTC
TRBD2	-	TRBV10-3	TRBJ2-1	CAISGTSGSYNEQFF	TGTGCCATCAGCGGGACTAGCGGGAGCTACAATGAGCAGTTCTTC
TRBD1	-	TRBV7-9	TRBJ1-4	CASSIRQGTEKLFF	TGTGCCAGCAGCATCCGACAGGGGACTGAAAAACTGTTTTTT
-	-	TRBV27	TRBJ1-2	CASSPAAGGANGYTF	TGTGCCAGCAGTCCAGCCGCGGGGGGCGCAAATGGCTACACCTTC
-	once	TRBV9	TRBJ1-2	CASSVVYGGGYTF	TGTGCCAGCAGCGTAGTATATGGGGGCGGCTACACCTTC
-	-	TRBV15	TRBJ2-1	CATSPGTSIFNEQFF	TGTGCCACCAGCCCCGGGACTTCGATCTTCAATGAGCAGTTCTTC
-	-	TRBV11-2	TRBJ1-1	CASSLAGWTEAFF	TGTGCCAGCAGCTTAGCGGGATGGACTGAAGCTTTCTTT
TRBD1	-	TRBV6-1	TRBJ1-2	CASSEGDRLAGYTF	TGTGCCAGCAGTGAGGGGGACAGGCTAGCCGGCTACACCTTC
-	-	TRBV3-1/TRBV3-2	TRBJ1-4	CASSQDLATVGEKLFF	TGTGCCAGCAGCCAAGATTTGGCGACAGTGGGTGAAAAACTGTTTTTT
-	-	TRBV30	TRBJ1-4	CAWTGINEKLFF	TGTGCCTGGACAGGGATTAATGAAAAACTGTTTTTT
-	-	TRBV27	TRBJ1-4	CASRPDGGGNEKLFF	TGTGCCAGCAGGCCTGATGGGGGCGGGAATGAAAAACTGTTTTTT
TRBD1	-	TRBV18	TRBJ1-3	CASSIFDRGHQESSGNTIYF	TGTGCCAGCTCAATCTTCGACAGGGGGCACCAAGAGAGCTCTGGAAACACCATATATTTT
TRBD2	-	TRBV19	TRBJ2-3	CASSVDLAGVLNTQYF	TGTGCCAGTAGTGTGGATCTAGCGGGAGTTCTGAATACGCAGTATTTT
-	once	TRBV12-3/TRBV12-4	TRBJ2-1	CASIVGTGEQFF	TGTGCCAGCATTGTCGGGACTGGTGAGCAGTTCTTC
TRBD1	few	TRBV18	TRBJ1-3	CASSPRGGTGIQSSGNTIYF	TGTGCCAGCTCACCCCGAGGAGGGACAGGGATTCAGAGCTCTGGAAACACCATATATTTT
TRBD1	-	TRBV10-3	TRBJ1-2	CAIMWDRGVGYTF	TGTGCCATCATGTGGGACAGGGGAGTTGGCTACACCTTC